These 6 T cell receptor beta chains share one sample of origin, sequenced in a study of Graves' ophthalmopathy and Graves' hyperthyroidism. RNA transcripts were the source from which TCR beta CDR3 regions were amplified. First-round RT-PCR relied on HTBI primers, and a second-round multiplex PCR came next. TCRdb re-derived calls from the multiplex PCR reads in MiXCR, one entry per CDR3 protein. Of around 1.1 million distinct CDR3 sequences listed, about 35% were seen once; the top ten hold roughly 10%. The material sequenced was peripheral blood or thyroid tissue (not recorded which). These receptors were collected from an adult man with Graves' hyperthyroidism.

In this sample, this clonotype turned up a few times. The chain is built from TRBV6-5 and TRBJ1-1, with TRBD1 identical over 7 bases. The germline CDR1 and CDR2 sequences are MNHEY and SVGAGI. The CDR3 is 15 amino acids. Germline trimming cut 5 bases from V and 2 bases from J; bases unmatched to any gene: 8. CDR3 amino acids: CASSTGTEVNTEAFF. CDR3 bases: TGTGCCAGCAGTACCGGGACAGAGGTAAACACTGAAGCTTTCTTT.

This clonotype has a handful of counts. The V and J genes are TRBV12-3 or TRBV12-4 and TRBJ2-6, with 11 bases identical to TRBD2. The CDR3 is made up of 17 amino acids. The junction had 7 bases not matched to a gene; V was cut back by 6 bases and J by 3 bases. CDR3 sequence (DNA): TGTGCCAGCAGCGAACTAGCGGGAGCTGGTGGGGCCAACGTCCTGACTTTC. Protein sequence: CASSELAGAGGANVLTF.

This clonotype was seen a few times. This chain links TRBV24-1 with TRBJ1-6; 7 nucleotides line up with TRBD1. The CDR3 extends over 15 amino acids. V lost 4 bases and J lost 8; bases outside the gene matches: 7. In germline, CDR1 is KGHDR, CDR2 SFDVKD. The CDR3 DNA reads TGTGCCACCAGTGACCCCACAGGGGCAGATTCACCCCTCCACTTT. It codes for CATSDPTGADSPLHF.

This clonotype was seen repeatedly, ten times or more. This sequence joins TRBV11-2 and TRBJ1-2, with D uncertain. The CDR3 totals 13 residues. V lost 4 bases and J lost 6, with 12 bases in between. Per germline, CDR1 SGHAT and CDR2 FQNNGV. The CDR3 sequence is CASSYTIRDGYTF. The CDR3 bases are TGTGCCAGCAGCTACACGATCCGCGATGGCTACACCTTC.

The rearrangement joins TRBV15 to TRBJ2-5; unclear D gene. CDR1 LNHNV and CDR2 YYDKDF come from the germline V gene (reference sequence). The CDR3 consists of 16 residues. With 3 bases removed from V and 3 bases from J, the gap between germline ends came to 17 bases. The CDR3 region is CATSRLSRRLEETQYF. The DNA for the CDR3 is TGTGCCACCAGCAGGCTGAGCCGCAGGTTGGAAGAGACCCAGTACTTC.

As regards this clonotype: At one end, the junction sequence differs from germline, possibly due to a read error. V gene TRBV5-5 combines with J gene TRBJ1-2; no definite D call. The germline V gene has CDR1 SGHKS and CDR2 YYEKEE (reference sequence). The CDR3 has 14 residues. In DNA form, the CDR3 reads TGCGCCAGCAGCTTGGGAGAGGGAGGTTATGGCTACACCTTC. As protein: CASSLGEGGYGYTF.